One sample yielded the 14 T cell receptor beta chains listed below, sequenced in a study of control samples from healthy donors and cancer patients. Here immunoSEQ multiplex PCR was the method, and the copy in TCRdb shows in-frame clones only, minus some. The sample records 150,000 to 200,000 clones, around 91% being singletons. The sample was blood. The receptors were sampled from a woman in her fifties or sixties in good health.

This clone was seen just once. The gene calls are TRBV30 and TRBJ2-1; 9 nucleotides align to TRBD2. Germline V gene data show CDR1 as GTSNPN and CDR2 as SVGIG (reference sequence). The CDR3 spans 15 residues. V trimming: 6 bases; J trimming: 0 bases; junction bases outside the gene matches: 6. The CDR3 nucleotides are TGTGCCTGTAGCGGGGGATATAGCTCCTACAATGAGCAGTTCTTC. Amino acid sequence: CACSGGYSSYNEQFF.

The rearrangement links TRBV28 to TRBJ1-5; tentative D call: TRBD1 (6 bases). The germline V gene has CDR1 MDHEN and CDR2 SYDVKM. V lost 6 bases to trimming and J lost 5 bases, with 14 bases between them. CDR3 length: 14 amino acids. CDR3 sequence reads: CASRQQGWHQPQHF. The CDR3 region has the DNA TGTGCCAGCAGGCAACAGGGTTGGCATCAGCCCCAGCATTTT.

The gene calls are TRBV12-5 and TRBJ1-1, with D tentatively TRBD1 (6 bases). This CDR3 region has 17 residues. Trimming shortened V by 0 bases and J by 1 base, and 15 bases separated the two germline ends. Per germline, CDR1 LGHNT and CDR2 FRNRAP. The CDR3 loop is CASGLVANREQNTEAFF. CDR3 coding DNA: TGTGCTAGTGGTTTGGTGGCGAACAGGGAGCAGAACACTGAAGCTTTCTTT. The whole variable domain, remainder taken from reference TRBV12-5 and TRBJ1-1, is DARVTQTPRHKVTEMGQEVTMRCQPILGHNTVFWYRQTMMQGLELLAYFRNRAPLDDSGMPKDRFSAEMPDATLATLKIQPSEPRDSAVYFCASGLVANREQNTEAFFGQGTRLTVV.

The rearrangement links TRBV29-1 to TRBJ1-1, with 8 bases that match TRBD1. J lost 4 bases, V lost 6 bases, and 7 bases had no gene match. CDR1 and CDR2 from the germline V gene are SQVTM and ANQGSEA. The CDR3 runs 13 residues. CDR3 region: CSVPRQGSTEAFF. DNA for the CDR3: TGCAGCGTCCCCCGACAGGGGAGCACTGAAGCTTTCTTT.

The J gene is TRBJ1-5, the V gene TRBV18; D perhaps matches TRBD1 (5 bases). Per germline, CDR1 KGHSH and CDR2 LQKENI. The germline V and J ends were trimmed by 2 bases and 3 bases, with 20 bases remaining between them. The CDR3 runs 18 residues. CDR3 in amino acids: CASSPNGQGNFNNQPQHF. As DNA, the CDR3 is TGTGCCAGCTCACCAAATGGTCAGGGCAACTTTAACAATCAGCCCCAGCATTTT.

The chain couples TRBV6-2 or TRBV6-3 to TRBJ2-7, with D possibly TRBD1 on 6 matching bases. Germline V gives CDR1 MNHEY, CDR2 SVGEGT. V was shortened by 0 bases and J by 4 bases, with 13 bases between the two germline ends. This CDR3 spans 15 amino acids. The CDR3, as DNA: TGTGCCAGCAGTTACTCGACAGGCCCTAATTACGAGCAGTACTTC. Its protein is CASSYSTGPNYEQYF.

CDR3 in DNA: TGTGCCAGCAGCGCCCGACAGCACACCGGGGAGCTGTTTTTT. Its translation: CASSARQHTGELFF. The gene calls are TRBV7-3 and TRBJ2-2; D is perhaps TRBD1 (5 bases). Trimming removed 5 bases from V and 3 bases from J, with 10 bases in between. The length of the CDR3 is 14 residues. CDR1 SGHTA and CDR2 FQGTGA come from the germline V gene.

J is TRBJ2-7 and V is TRBV7-9, with D possibly being TRBD1 (6 bases). The CDR3 sequence is 14 residues long. Germline V lookup: CDR1 SEHNR, CDR2 FQNEAQ (reference sequence). V lost 1 base and J lost 12, with 19 bases in between. The CDR3 DNA sequence: TGTGCCAGCAGCTTAGAGGCGACAGGCGGCCAGCGGTACTTC. It codes for CASSLEATGGQRYF.

This sequence joins TRBV3-1 (or the pseudogene TRBV3-2) and TRBJ1-2; D possibly corresponds to TRBD1 (6 bases). Germline-derived CDR1 and CDR2 are LGHDT and YNNKEL (reference sequence). The CDR3 length is 14 residues. Trimming pared 0 bases from V and 6 bases from J, leaving 11 bases between. CDR3 region: CASSQDGGPDGYTF. CDR3 nucleotides: TGTGCCAGCAGCCAAGATGGGGGCCCAGATGGCTACACCTTC.

The sample holds a few counts of this clone. The germline gene is not matched at one end of the junction; a read error may be the cause. The J gene is TRBJ2-7, the V gene TRBV9; 10 positions agree with TRBD2. The CDR3 is 15 residues long. Germline CDR1 and CDR2: SGDLS and YYNGEE. The CDR3, as DNA: TGTGCCAGCAGTGTAGGGACTAGCGTTTCTGGTGAGCAGTACTTC. Encoded protein: CASSVGTSVSGEQYF.

The V and J genes are TRBV4-2 and TRBJ2-7; D not certain. Deletions cut 0 bases from V and 5 bases from J, with 14 bases between. The germline V gene has CDR1 LGHNA and CDR2 YNFKEQ. CDR3 length: 15 residues. CDR3 region: CASSQEYGSAHEQYF. The CDR3 nucleotides are TGTGCCAGCAGCCAAGAATATGGTTCGGCGCACGAGCAGTACTTC.

The rearrangement links TRBV9 to TRBJ2-5, with D possibly TRBD2 on 7 matching bases. V lost 2 bases to trimming and J lost 4 bases, with 18 bases between them. The CDR3 has 16 amino acids. Germline V gives CDR1 SGDLS, CDR2 YYNGEE. The CDR3 is CASSVGGGQIRETQYF. The CDR3 bases are TGTGCCAGCAGCGTCGGCGGGGGCCAAATCCGAGAGACCCAGTACTTC.

This clone was counted only a few times. V and J are TRBV11-2 and TRBJ1-5, with D uncertain. There are 14 residues in the CDR3. Trimming removed 0 bases from V and 6 bases from J, with 9 bases in between. Germline V gene data show CDR1 as SGHAT and CDR2 as FQNNGV. The DNA of the CDR3 is TGTGCCAGCAGCTTAGATTCCCCGGGTCAGCCCCAGCATTTT. Its translation: CASSLDSPGQPQHF.

This clone was counted a single time. This rearrangement joins TRBV6-2 or TRBV6-3 to TRBJ1-4; 7 bases are shared with TRBD1. V lost 2 bases to trimming and J lost 5 bases; unmatched junction nucleotides: 5. Germline values: CDR1 MNHEY, CDR2 SVGEGT. The length of the CDR3 is 15 residues. The CDR3 DNA sequence: TGTGCCAGCAGTTACCGGGACAGAGTAAATGAAAAACTGTTTTTT. Residues: CASSYRDRVNEKLFF.